The T cell receptor beta chain under discussion was sequenced for a study of shared clonotypes between healthy human individuals. Trimming removed 3 bases from V and 4 bases from J; junction bases left unmatched: 9. The V gene's germline CDR1 is SQVTM and CDR2 ANQGSEA. The CDR3 totals 16 residues. Assay: immunoSEQ multiplex PCR; the TCRdb copy retains only in-frame clones and omits some. The sample has around 2,000,000 clones; 85% to 95% are singletons. The sequenced sample was naive CD4+ T cells sorted from blood. Regarding subset: CD45RA+ positively selected. V is TRBV29-1 and J is TRBJ2-3, with 11 bases identical to TRBD1. The receptor's source is a man aged 18 to 29 in good health. The CDR3 loop reads CSVERTGGIKSDTQYF. The CDR3 DNA reads as TGCAGCGTTGAGCGGACAGGGGGCATTAAATCAGATACGCAGTATTTT.